This record concerns one T cell receptor (beta chain) sequence. Its antigen is unknown. The CDR3 contains 14 residues. The junction had 5 bases not matched to a gene; V was cut back by 3 bases and J by 4 bases. Researchers amplified the TCR beta CDR3 regions from RNA transcripts. An initial round of RT-PCR targeting the TCR CDR3 relied on the HTBI primer set. TCRdb analysed the multiplex PCR reads with MiXCR anew, one entry per CDR3 protein. The sample yields fewer than 300,000 distinct CDR3 sequences, around a quarter seen once. The data were obtained in a study of T cells in Graves' hyperthyroidism and ophthalmopathy. Study-level background: Peripheral blood collection took place at initial diagnosis, before any treatment.

General study results and limits: Most thyroid clonotypes with frequency above 0.001 were detected in blood.

The authors obtained PBMCs from over 8.5 ml of fresh peripheral blood. The chain joins TRBV12-3 or TRBV12-4 to TRBJ2-7, with 8 bases identical to TRBD2. This receptor was obtained from a man aged 40-49 years with Graves' hyperthyroidism that later progressed to Graves' ophthalmopathy. The material sequenced was blood. CDR3 region: CASSLFLAGYEQYF. The CDR3 DNA is TGTGCCAGCAGTTTGTTTCTAGCGGGTTACGAGCAGTACTTC.